This entry is about one T cell receptor (beta chain). Its antigen remains unknown. As to time point: week 47, end of study. In the vaccine, a single dose held 300 ug of the mutant IDH1 20-mer peptide, along with topical imiquimod. This record belongs to a study of a mutant IDH1 vaccine in newly diagnosed glioma. Study context: Among treated patients, about 60% were male and around 40% female, and mean age was about 40 years. Study findings and constraints: The vaccine induced immune responses, and these occurred in around 93% of patients. Pseudoprogression looked unconnected to shifts in top peripheral T cell clonotypes.

Sequencing was performed with immunoSEQ multiplex PCR; in TCRdb, only in-frame clones are kept and a portion is missing. Of approximately 56,000 clones listed, 60% to 80% are singletons. Germline assignment: CDR1 LNHDA and CDR2 SQIVND (reference sequence). The V end was cut by 7 bases, the J end by 3 bases, with 12 bases between. The CDR3 runs to 13 residues. The V gene is TRBV19, the J gene TRBJ1-2; D call uncertain. Sequences were derived from PBMCs, sampled from a glioma patient whose treatment included an IDH1 peptide vaccine. This sequence originates from a man aged 45-65 years with glioma. Here the CDR3 reads CASKDTGHYGYTF. The CDR3 region has the DNA TGTGCCAGTAAGGATACTGGCCACTATGGCTACACCTTC.